This TCR beta chain was profiled in a study of blood T cell repertoires in COVID-19. Study-wide context: Nucleic acid was either cDNA or gDNA, and it came from T cells, B-cell-depleted T cells, or PBMCs.

In the original processing: Nucleated cell counts were estimated from reference gene primer amplification. Repertoires were generated with immunoSEQ multiplex PCR, while TCRdb's copy carries only in-frame clones and drops some. Clone size and V and J calls were adopted from that table, with D and trimming inferred from the DNA. The sample includes roughly 160,000 clones, 82% of them seen just once. CDR1 and CDR2 from the germline V gene are MNHEY and SMNVEV (reference sequence). The CDR3 covers 12 residues. V was trimmed by 6 bases and J by 5 bases, leaving 10 bases between them. The TCR comes from a woman aged 80 or older with active or convalescent COVID-19. This chain joins TRBV27 and TRBJ2-5; D gene uncertain. The sequenced sample was peripheral blood. The chain's CDR3 is CASSRTRETQYF. In DNA form, the CDR3 reads TGTGCCAGCAGCCGAACGAGGGAGACCCAGTACTTC.